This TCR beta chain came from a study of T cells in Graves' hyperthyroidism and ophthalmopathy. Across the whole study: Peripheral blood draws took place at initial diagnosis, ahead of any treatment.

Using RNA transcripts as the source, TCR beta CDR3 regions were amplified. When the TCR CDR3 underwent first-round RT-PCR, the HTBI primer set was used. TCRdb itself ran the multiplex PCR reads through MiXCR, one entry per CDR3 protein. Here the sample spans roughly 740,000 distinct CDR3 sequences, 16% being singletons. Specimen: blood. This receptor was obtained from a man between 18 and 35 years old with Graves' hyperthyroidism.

The CDR3 sequence is CSARAGQRYEQYF. CDR3 DNA: TGCAGTGCTAGAGCGGGACAGAGATACGAGCAGTACTTC. The chain has TRBV20-1 and TRBJ2-7; 7 bases map to TRBD1. V shed 1 base, J shed 4 bases, and the junction held 4 bases outside the gene matches. This CDR3 contains 13 residues. Germline V lookup: CDR1 DFQATT, CDR2 SNEGSKA (reference sequence).